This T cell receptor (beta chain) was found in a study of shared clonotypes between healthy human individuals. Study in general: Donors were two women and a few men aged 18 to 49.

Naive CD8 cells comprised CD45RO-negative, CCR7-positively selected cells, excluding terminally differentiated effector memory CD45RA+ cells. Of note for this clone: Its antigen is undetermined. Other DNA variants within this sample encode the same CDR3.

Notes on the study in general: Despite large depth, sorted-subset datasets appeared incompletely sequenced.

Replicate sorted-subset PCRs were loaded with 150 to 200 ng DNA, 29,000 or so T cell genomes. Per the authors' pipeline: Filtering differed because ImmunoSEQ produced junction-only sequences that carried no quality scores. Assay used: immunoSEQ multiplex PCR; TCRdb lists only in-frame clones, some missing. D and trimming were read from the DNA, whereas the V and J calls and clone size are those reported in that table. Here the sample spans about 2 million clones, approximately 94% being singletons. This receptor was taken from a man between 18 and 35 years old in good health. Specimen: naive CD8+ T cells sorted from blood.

CDR3 region: CASSEGQGAAGANVLTF. DNA of the CDR3: TGTGCCAGCAGTGAGGGACAGGGGGCAGCCGGGGCCAACGTCCTGACTTTC. This sequence joins TRBV2 and TRBJ2-6; 12 bases map to TRBD1. V shed 3 bases, J shed 4 bases, and the junction held 4 bases outside the gene matches. The CDR3 is 17 residues long. Germline CDR1 reads SNHLY; CDR2 reads FYNNEI.